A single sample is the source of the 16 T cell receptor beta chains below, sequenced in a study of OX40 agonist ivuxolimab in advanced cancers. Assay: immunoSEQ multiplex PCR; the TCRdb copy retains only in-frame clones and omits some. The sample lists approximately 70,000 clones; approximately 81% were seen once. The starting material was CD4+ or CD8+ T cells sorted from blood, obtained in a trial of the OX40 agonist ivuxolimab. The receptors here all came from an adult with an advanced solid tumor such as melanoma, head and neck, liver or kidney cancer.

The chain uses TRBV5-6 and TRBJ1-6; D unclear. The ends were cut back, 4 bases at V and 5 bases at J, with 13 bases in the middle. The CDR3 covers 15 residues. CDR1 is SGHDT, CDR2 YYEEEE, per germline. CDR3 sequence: CASSGYGGDNSPLHF. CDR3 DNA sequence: TGTGCCAGCAGCGGGTACGGTGGGGATAATTCACCCCTCCACTTT.

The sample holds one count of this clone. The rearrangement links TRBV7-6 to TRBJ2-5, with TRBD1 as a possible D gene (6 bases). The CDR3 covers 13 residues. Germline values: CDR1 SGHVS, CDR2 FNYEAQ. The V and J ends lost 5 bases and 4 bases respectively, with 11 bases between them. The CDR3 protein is CASSQGQIETQYF. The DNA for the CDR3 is TGTGCCAGCAGCCAAGGACAGATAGAGACCCAGTACTTC. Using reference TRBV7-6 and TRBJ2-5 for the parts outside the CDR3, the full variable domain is GAGVSQSPRYKVTKRGQDVALRCDPISGHVSLYWYRQALGQGPEFLTYFNYEAQQDKSGLPNDRFSAERPEGSISTLTIQRTEQRDSAMYRCASSQGQIETQYFGPGTRLLVL.

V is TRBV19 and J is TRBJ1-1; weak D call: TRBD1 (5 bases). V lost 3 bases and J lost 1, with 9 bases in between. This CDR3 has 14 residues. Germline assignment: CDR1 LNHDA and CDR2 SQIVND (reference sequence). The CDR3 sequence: CASSIQGRNTEAFF. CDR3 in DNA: TGTGCCAGTAGTATCCAGGGTCGGAACACTGAAGCTTTCTTT.

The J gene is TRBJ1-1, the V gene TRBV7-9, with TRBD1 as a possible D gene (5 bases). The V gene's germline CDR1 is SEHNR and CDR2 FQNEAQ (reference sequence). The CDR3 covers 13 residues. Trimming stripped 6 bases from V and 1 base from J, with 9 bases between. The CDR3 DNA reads TGTGCCAGCAGGGGTACAGGGAACACTGAAGCTTTCTTT. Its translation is CASRGTGNTEAFF.

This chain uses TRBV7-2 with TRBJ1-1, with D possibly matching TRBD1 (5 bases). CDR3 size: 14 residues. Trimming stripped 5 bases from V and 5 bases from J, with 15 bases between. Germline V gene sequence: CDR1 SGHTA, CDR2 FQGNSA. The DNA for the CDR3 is TGTGCCAGCAGCCCCGAGGCGGGGACGACTGAAGCTTTCTTT. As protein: CASSPEAGTTEAFF.

In DNA form, the CDR3 reads TGTGCCAGCAGCTTGGATGGCGGAGAAGCGGATACGCAGTATTTT. It is translated as CASSLDGGEADTQYF. This chain links TRBV7-3 with TRBJ2-3; D gene unclear. Germline V gives CDR1 SGHTA, CDR2 FQGTGA. The CDR3 is made up of 15 amino acids. The V gene lost 3 bases and the J gene lost 6 bases, with 16 bases spanning the gap. Drawing the rest from reference TRBV7-3 and TRBJ2-3, the complete variable domain is GAGVSQTPSNKVTEKGKYVELRCDPISGHTALYWYRQSLGQGPEFLIYFQGTGAADDSGLPNDRFFAVRPEGSVSTLKIQRTERGDSAVYLCASSLDGGEADTQYFGPGTRLTVL.

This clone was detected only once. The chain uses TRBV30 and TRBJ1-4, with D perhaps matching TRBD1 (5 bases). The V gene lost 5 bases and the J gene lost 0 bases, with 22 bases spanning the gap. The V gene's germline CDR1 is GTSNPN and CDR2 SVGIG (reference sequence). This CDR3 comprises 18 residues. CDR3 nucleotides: TGTGCCTGGGCAGCGGGACGTTACGGACTTGCAACTAATGAAAAACTGTTTTTT. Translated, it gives CAWAAGRYGLATNEKLFF.

In nucleotides, the CDR3 is TGTGCCAGCAGCTACTGGGACACAAATCAGCCCCAGCATTTT. It yields the protein CASSYWDTNQPQHF. This chain links TRBV5-5 with TRBJ1-5; possible D gene TRBD1, 6 bases. V was shortened by 3 bases and J by 4 bases, with 11 bases between the two germline ends. The length of the CDR3 is 14 residues. Germline CDR1 is SGHKS and CDR2 is YYEKEE (reference sequence).

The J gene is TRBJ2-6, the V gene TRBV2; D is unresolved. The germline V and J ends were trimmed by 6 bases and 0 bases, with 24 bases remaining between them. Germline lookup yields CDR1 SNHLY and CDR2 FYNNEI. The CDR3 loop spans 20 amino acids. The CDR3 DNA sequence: TGTGCCAGCAGGGCCTCCCAGGTCGGACGGTTCATCTCTGGGGCCAACGTCCTGACTTTC. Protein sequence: CASRASQVGRFISGANVLTF.

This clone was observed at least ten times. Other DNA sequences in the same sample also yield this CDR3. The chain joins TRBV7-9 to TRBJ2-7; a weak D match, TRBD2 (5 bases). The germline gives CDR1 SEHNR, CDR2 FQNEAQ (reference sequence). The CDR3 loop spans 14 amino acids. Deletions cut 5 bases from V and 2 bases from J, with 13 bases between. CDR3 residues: CASSVTGVTYEQYF. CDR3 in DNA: TGTGCCAGCAGCGTCACCGGGGTAACCTACGAGCAGTACTTC.

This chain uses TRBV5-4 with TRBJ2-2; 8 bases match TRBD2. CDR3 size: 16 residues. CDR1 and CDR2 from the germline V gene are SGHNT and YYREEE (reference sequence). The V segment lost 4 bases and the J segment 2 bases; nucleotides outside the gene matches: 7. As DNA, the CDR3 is TGTGCCAGCAGCACCCGTAGCGGGAAAAACACCGGGGAGCTGTTTTTT. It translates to CASSTRSGKNTGELFF. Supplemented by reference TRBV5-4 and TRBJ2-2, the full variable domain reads ETGVTQSPTHLIKTRGQQVTLRCSSQSGHNTVSWYQQALGQGPQFIFQYYREEENGRGNFPPRFSGLQFPNYSSELNVNALELDDSALYLCASSTRSGKNTGELFFGEGSRLTVL.

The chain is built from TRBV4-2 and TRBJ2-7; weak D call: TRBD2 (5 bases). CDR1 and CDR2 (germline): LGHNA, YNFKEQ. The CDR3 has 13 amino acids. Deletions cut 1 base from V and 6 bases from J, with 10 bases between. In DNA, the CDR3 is TGTGCCAGCAGCCAAGTTGGGGAGTCCGAGCAGTACTTC. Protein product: CASSQVGESEQYF.

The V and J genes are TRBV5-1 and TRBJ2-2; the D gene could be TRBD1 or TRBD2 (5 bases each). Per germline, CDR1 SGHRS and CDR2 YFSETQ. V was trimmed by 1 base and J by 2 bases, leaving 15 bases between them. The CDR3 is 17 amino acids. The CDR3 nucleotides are TGCGCCAGCAGCTTGTCCTACGGGGCCATAAACACCGGGGAGCTGTTTTTT. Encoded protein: CASSLSYGAINTGELFF.

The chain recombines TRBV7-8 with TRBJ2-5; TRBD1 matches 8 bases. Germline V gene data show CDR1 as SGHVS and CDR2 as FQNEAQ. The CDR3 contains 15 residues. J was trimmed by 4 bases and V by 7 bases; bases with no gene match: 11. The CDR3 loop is CASNLAGGYLETQYF. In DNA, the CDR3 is TGTGCCAGCAATCTCGCAGGGGGCTATTTAGAGACCCAGTACTTC.

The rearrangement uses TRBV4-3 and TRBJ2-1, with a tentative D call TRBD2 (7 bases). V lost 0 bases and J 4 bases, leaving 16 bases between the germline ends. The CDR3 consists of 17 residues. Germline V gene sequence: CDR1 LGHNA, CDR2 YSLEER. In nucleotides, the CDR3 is TGCGCCAGCAGCCAAGATGAAGGGGGGGGCCCTTACAATGAGCAGTTCTTC. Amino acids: CASSQDEGGGPYNEQFF.

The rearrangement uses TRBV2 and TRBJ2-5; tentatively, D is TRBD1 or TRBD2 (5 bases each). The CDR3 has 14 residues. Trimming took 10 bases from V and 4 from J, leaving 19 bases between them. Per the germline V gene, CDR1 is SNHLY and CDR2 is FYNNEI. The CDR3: CATGQTGWRETQYF. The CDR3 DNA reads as TGTGCCACCGGACAAACGGGGTGGCGAGAGACCCAGTACTTC.